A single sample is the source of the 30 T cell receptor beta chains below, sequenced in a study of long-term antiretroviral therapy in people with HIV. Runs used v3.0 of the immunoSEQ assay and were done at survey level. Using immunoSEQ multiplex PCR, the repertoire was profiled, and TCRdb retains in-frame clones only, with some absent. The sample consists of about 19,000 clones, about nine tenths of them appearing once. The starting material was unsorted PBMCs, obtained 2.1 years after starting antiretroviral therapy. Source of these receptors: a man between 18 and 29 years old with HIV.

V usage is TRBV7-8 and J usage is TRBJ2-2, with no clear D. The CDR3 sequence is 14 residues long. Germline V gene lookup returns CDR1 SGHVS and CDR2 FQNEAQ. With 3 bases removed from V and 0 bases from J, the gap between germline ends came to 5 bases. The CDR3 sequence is CASSFVPNTGELFF. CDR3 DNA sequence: TGTGCCAGCAGCTTTGTCCCGAACACCGGGGAGCTGTTTTTT.

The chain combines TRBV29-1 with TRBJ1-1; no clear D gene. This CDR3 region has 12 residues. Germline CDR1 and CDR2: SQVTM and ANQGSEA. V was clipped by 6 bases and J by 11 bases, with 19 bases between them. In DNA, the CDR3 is TGCAGCGTCCAAGAGTATGGGGTCAACGCTTTCTTT. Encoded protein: CSVQEYGVNAFF.

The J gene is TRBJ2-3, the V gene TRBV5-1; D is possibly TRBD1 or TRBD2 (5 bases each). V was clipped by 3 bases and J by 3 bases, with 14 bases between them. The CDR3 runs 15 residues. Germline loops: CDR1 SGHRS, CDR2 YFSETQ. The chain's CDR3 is CASSWGPALTDTQYF. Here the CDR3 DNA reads TGCGCCAGCAGCTGGGGACCCGCACTAACAGATACGCAGTATTTT.

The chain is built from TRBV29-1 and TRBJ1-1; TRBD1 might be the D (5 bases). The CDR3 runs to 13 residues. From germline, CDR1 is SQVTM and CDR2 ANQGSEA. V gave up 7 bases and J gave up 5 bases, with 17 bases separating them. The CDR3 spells CSATGGGGTEAFF. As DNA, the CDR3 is TGCAGCGCCACCGGTGGGGGTGGGACTGAAGCTTTCTTT.

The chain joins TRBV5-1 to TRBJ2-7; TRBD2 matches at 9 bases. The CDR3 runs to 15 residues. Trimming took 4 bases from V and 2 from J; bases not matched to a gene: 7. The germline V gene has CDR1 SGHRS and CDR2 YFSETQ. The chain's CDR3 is CASSASGTSPYEQYF. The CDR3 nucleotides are TGCGCCAGCAGCGCCTCCGGGACTAGCCCCTACGAGCAGTACTTC. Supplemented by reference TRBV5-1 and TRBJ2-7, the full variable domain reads KAGVTQTPRYLIKTRGQQVTLSCSPISGHRSVSWYQQTPGQGLQFLFEYFSETQRNKGNFPGRFSGRQFSNSRSEMNVSTLELGDSALYLCASSASGTSPYEQYFGPGTRLTVT.

DNA for the CDR3: TGTGCCAGCCACGAGGGGGATGGCTACGAGCAGTACTTC. Protein product: CASHEGDGYEQYF. The V gene is TRBV18, the J gene TRBJ2-7; tentatively, D is TRBD1 (6 bases). The CDR3 length is 13 residues. The germline gives CDR1 KGHSH, CDR2 LQKENI. With 8 bases removed from V and 3 bases from J, the gap between germline ends came to 14 bases.

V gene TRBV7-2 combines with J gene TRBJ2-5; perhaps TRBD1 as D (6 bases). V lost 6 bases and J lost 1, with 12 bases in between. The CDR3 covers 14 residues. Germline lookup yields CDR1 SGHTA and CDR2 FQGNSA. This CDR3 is CASSSRDIQETQYF. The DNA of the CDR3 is TGTGCCAGCAGTTCCCGGGACATCCAAGAGACCCAGTACTTC.

CDR3 region: CASSPLGETQYF. CDR3 nucleotide sequence: TGCGCCAGCAGCCCTTTGGGAGAGACCCAGTACTTC. The chain has TRBV5-1 and TRBJ2-5; D is uncertain. Trimming took 4 bases from V and 4 from J, leaving 8 bases between them. The CDR3 is 12 amino acids. CDR1 is SGHRS, CDR2 YFSETQ, per germline.

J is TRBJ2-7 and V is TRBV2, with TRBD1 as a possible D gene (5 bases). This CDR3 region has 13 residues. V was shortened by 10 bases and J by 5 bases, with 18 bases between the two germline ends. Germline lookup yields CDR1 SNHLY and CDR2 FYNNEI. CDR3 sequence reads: CANKPLGVHEQYF. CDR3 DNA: TGTGCCAACAAACCCCTAGGGGTCCACGAGCAGTACTTC.

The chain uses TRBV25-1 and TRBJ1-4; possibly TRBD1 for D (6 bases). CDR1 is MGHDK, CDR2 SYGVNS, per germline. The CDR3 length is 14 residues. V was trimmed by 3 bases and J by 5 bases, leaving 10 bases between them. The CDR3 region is CASSDRGGNEKLFF. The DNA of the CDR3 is TGTGCCAGCAGTGACAGGGGTGGGAATGAAAAACTGTTTTTT.

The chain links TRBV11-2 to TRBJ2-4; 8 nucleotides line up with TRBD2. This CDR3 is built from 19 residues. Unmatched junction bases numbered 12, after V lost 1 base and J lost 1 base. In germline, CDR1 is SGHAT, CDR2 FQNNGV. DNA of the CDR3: TGTGCCAGCAGCTTAGGGGTTCGGGGGGGAGCCGGGGCCAAAAACATTCAGTACTTC. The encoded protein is CASSLGVRGGAGAKNIQYF.

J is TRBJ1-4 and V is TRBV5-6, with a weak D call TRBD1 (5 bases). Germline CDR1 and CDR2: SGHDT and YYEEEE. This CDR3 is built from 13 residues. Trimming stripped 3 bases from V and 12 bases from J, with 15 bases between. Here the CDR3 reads CASSYGRGEELFF. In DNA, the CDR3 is TGTGCCAGCAGCTACGGGAGAGGGGAAGAACTGTTTTTT.

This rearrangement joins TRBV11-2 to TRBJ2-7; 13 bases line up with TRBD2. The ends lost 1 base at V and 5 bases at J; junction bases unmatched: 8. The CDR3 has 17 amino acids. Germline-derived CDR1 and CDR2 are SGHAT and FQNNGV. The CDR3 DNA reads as TGTGCCAGCAGCTTAGGTATACGGGGACTAGCGGGGAACGAGCAGTACTTC. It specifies CASSLGIRGLAGNEQYF.

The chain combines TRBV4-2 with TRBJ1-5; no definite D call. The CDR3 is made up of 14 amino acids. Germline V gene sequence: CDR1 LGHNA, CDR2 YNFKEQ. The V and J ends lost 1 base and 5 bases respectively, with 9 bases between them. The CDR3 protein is CASSQVAGDQPQHF. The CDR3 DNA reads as TGTGCCAGCAGCCAAGTCGCAGGCGATCAGCCCCAGCATTTT.

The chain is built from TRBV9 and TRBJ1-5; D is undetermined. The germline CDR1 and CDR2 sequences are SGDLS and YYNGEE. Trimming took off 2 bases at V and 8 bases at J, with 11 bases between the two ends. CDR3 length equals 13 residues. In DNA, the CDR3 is TGTGCCAGCAGCGTCCACCCGGGAGAGCCCCAGCATTTT. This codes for CASSVHPGEPQHF.

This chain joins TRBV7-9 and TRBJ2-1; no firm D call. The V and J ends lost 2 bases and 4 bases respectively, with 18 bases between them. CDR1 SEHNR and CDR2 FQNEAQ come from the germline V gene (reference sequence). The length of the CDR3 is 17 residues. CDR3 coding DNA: TGTGCCAGCAGCTTAACCGAGGATGTTTCTGCATACAATGAGCAGTTCTTC. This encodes CASSLTEDVSAYNEQFF.

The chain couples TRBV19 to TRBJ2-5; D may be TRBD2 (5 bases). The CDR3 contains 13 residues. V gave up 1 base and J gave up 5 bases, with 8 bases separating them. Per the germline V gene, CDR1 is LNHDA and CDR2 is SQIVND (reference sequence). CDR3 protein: CASSIVWRETQYF. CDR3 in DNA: TGTGCCAGTAGTATAGTTTGGAGGGAGACCCAGTACTTC.

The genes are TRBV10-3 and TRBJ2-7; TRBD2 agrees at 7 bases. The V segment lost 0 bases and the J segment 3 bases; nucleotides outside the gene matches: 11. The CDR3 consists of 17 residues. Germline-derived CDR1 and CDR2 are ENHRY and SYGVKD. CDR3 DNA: TGTGCCATCAGTGAGTCCCCAGCGGGACCGGGCGGCTACGAGCAGTACTTC. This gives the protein CAISESPAGPGGYEQYF.

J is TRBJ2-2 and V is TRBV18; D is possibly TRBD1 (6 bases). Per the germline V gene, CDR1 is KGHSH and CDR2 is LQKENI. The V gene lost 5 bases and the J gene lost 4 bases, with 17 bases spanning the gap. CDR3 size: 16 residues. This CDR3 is CASSSGQFSGTGELFF. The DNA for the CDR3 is TGTGCCAGCTCATCAGGACAGTTTTCAGGCACCGGGGAGCTGTTTTTT.

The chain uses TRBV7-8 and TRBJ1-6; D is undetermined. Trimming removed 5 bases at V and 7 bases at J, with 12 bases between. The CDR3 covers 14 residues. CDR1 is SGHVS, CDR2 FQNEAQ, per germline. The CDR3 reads CASSEGLGNSPLHF. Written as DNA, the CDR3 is TGTGCCAGCAGCGAAGGGCTGGGGAATTCACCCCTCCACTTT.

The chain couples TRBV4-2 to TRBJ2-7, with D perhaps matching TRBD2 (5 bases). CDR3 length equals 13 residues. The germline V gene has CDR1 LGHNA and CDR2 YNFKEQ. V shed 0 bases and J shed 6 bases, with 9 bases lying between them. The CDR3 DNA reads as TGTGCCAGCAGCCAAGACCCGGGAAGCGAGCAGTACTTC. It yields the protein CASSQDPGSEQYF.

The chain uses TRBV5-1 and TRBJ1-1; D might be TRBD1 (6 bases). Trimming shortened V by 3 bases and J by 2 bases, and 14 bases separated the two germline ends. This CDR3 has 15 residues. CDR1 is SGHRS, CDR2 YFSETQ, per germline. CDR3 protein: CASSSEQGSNTEAFF. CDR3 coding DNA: TGCGCCAGCAGCTCGGAACAGGGATCTAACACTGAAGCTTTCTTT.

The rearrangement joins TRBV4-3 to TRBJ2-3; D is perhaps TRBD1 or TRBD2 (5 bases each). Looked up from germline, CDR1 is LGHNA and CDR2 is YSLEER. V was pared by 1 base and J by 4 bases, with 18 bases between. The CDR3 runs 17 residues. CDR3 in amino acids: CASSQAPGLSPADTQYF. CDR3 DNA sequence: TGCGCCAGCAGCCAAGCCCCGGGGCTCTCCCCCGCAGATACGCAGTATTTT.

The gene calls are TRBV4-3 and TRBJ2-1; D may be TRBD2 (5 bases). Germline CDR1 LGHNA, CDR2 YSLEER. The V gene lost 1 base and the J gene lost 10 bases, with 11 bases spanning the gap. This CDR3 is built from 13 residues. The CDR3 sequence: CASSQGRVGEQFF. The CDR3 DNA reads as TGCGCCAGCAGCCAAGGGCGGGTGGGGGAGCAGTTCTTC.

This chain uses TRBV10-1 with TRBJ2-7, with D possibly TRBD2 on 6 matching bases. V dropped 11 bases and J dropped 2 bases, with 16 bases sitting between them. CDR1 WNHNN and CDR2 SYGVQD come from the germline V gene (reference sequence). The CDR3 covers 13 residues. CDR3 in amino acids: CAPMRGPTYEQYF. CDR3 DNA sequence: TGCGCCCCTATGCGGGGTCCTACCTACGAGCAGTACTTC.

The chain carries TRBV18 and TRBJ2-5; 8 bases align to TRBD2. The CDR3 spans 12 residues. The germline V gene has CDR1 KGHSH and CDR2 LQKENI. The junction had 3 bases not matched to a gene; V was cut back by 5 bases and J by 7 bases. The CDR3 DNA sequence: TGTGCCAGCTCAATAGCGGGGTCGACCCAGTACTTC. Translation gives CASSIAGSTQYF.

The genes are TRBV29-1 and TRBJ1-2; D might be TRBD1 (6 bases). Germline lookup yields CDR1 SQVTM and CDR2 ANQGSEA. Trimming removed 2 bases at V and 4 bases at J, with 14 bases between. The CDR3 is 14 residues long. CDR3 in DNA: TGCAGCGTTGAACAGAAATCAGGGGCCTATGGCTACACCTTC. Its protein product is CSVEQKSGAYGYTF.

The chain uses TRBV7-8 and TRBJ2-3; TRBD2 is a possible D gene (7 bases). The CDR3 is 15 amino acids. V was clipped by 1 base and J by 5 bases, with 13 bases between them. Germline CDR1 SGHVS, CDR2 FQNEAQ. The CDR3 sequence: CASSLGGGGVDTQYF. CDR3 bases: TGTGCCAGCAGCTTAGGCGGCGGGGGCGTAGATACGCAGTATTTT.

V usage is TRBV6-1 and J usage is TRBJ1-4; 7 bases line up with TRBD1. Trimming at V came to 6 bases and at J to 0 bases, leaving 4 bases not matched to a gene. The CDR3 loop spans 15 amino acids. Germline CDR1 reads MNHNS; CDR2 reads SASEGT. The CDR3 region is CASRGQPPTNEKLFF. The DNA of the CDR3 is TGTGCCAGCAGGGGACAGCCACCAACTAATGAAAAACTGTTTTTT.

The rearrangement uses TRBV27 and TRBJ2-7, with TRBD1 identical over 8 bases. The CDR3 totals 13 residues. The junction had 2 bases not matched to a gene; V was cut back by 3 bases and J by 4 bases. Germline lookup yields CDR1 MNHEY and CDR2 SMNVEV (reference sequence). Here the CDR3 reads CASSFDRGYEQYF. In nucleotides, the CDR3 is TGTGCCAGCAGTTTCGACAGGGGTTACGAGCAGTACTTC.